This T cell receptor beta chain originates from a study of blood T cell repertoires in COVID-19. Study as a whole: Acute and convalescent COVID-19 specimens originated in the United States, Italy and Spain. T cells, B-cell-depleted T cells, or PBMCs provided the cDNA or gDNA that served as material.

The CDR3 is 13 residues long. Germline loops: CDR1 GTSNPN, CDR2 SVGIG (reference sequence). Trimming stripped 3 bases from V and 3 bases from J, with 11 bases between. Profiling relied on immunoSEQ multiplex PCR, and the TCRdb table lists in-frame clones only, not all of them. The sample carries approximately 200,000 clones, around 84% recorded once. The chain uses TRBV30 and TRBJ1-2, with no clear D. Material for sequencing was peripheral blood. This clonotype was obtained from a man aged 35-49 years with acute or convalescent COVID-19. CDR3 protein: CAWRRATDYGYTF. CDR3 bases: TGTGCCTGGAGGAGGGCCACGGACTATGGCTACACCTTC.